The 22 T cell receptor beta chains listed next were all sequenced from one sample in a study of blood T cell repertoires in COVID-19. The repertoire was sequenced with immunoSEQ multiplex PCR; TCRdb's copy has only in-frame clones and lacks some. This sample has approximately 240,000 clones, with roughly 90% found just once. Sequenced input: peripheral blood. These receptors came from a middle-aged woman who had recovered from COVID-19.

The chain uses TRBV7-3 and TRBJ2-5; a weak D match, TRBD1 (6 bases). The CDR3 is 15 amino acids. Germline CDR1 SGHTA, CDR2 FQGTGA. The ends were cut back, 5 bases at V and 2 bases at J, with 15 bases in the middle. CDR3 sequence reads: CASSPSGQIQETQYF. The DNA for the CDR3 is TGTGCCAGCAGCCCATCAGGACAGATACAAGAGACCCAGTACTTC.

This sequence joins TRBV30 and TRBJ1-1, with TRBD1 as a possible D gene (5 bases). The germline gives CDR1 GTSNPN, CDR2 SVGIG (reference sequence). The CDR3 length is 14 residues. V lost 8 bases and J lost 2, with 18 bases in between. The CDR3 coding sequence is TGTGCCAGTAAAGGGGAACAAGTTAACACTGAAGCTTTCTTT. This gives the protein CASKGEQVNTEAFF.

This chain links TRBV7-6 with TRBJ2-3, with D perhaps matching TRBD2 (7 bases). CDR3 length: 15 residues. Germline V gene lookup returns CDR1 SGHVS and CDR2 FNYEAQ. Trimming removed 7 bases from V and 1 base from J, with 15 bases in between. The CDR3 protein is CASNQGGVGTDTQYF. The CDR3 bases are TGTGCCAGCAACCAAGGGGGGGTTGGCACAGATACGCAGTATTTT. The complete variable domain, with remaining parts taken from reference TRBV7-6 and TRBJ2-3, reads GAGVSQSPRYKVTKRGQDVALRCDPISGHVSLYWYRQALGQGPEFLTYFNYEAQQDKSGLPNDRFSAERPEGSISTLTIQRTEQRDSAMYRCASNQGGVGTDTQYFGPGTRLTVL.

The CDR3 DNA is TGTGCCAGCAGCTTAGAAGGTCTAGCGGGAGGGCCGAATGAGCAGTTCTTC. Amino acids: CASSLEGLAGGPNEQFF. The V and J genes are TRBV11-3 and TRBJ2-1; 12 positions agree with TRBD2. Per germline, CDR1 SGHNT and CDR2 YENEEA. The ends lost 0 bases at V and 7 bases at J; junction bases unmatched: 7. This CDR3 has 17 amino acids. The full variable domain, rest sourced from reference TRBV11-3 and TRBJ2-1, is EAGVVQSPRYKIIEKKQPVAFWCNPISGHNTLYWYLQNLGQGPELLIRYENEEAVDDSQLPKDRFSAERLKGVDSTLKIQPAELGDSAVYLCASSLEGLAGGPNEQFFGPGTRLTVL.

The chain carries TRBV19 and TRBJ2-2; TRBD1 might be the D (6 bases). The germline CDR1 and CDR2 sequences are LNHDA and SQIVND (reference sequence). The CDR3 is made up of 16 amino acids. Trimming took off 8 bases at V and 0 bases at J, with 16 bases between the two ends. CDR3 DNA sequence: TGTGCCAGTGGACAGAAAACCTCTTCGAACACCGGGGAGCTGTTTTTT. Amino acids: CASGQKTSSNTGELFF.

This clone was seen a single time. The V gene is TRBV7-2, the J gene TRBJ1-2; tentatively, D is TRBD1 (6 bases). Trimming cost V 5 bases and J 2 bases, with 12 bases left between them. Germline V gives CDR1 SGHTA, CDR2 FQGNSA. The CDR3 has 14 residues. CDR3 coding DNA: TGTGCCAGCAGCCCCCGGACAGCGAACTATGGCTACACCTTC. It encodes CASSPRTANYGYTF.

The chain couples TRBV27 to TRBJ2-7, with TRBD2 matching 16 bases. Germline assignment: CDR1 MNHEY and CDR2 SMNVEV (reference sequence). The CDR3 is 17 amino acids. The V and J ends lost 2 bases and 2 bases, in that order; junction bases with no gene match: 3. The CDR3 bases are TGTGCCAGCAGTTTAGGGACTAGCGGGGGGGGAGCCTACGAGCAGTACTTC. Amino acids: CASSLGTSGGGAYEQYF.

The chain combines TRBV5-4 with TRBJ1-2; 8 bases fit TRBD1. The CDR3 sequence is 14 residues long. Trimming cost V 5 bases and J 8 bases; bases outside gene matches: 11. CDR1 is SGHNT, CDR2 YYREEE, per germline (reference sequence). CDR3 bases: TGTGCCAGCAGAGCCGGGACAGGATCGATGGGCTACACCTTC. Amino acids: CASRAGTGSMGYTF.

This clone appeared a few times. Other DNA sequences in the same sample also yield this CDR3. The rearrangement joins TRBV20-1 to TRBJ2-1; 9 bases align to TRBD2. The J segment lost 0 bases and the V segment lost 3 bases, leaving 0 bases of the junction unmatched. CDR1 and CDR2 from the germline V gene are DFQATT and SNEGSKA (reference sequence). The CDR3 length is 14 residues. Here the CDR3 DNA reads TGCAGTGCTAGTAGCGGGAGCTCCTACAATGAGCAGTTCTTC. Its protein product is CSASSGSSYNEQFF.

The rearrangement links TRBV6-5 to TRBJ1-2; perhaps TRBD1 as D (5 bases). This CDR3 is built from 13 residues. The germline V gene has CDR1 MNHEY and CDR2 SVGAGI. V was cut by 6 bases and J by 5 bases, with 13 bases left in between. The CDR3 loop reads CASRSSGFYGYTF. The CDR3 DNA reads TGTGCCAGCAGGTCCTCAGGGTTTTATGGCTACACCTTC.

This chain uses TRBV27 with TRBJ2-3; possible D gene TRBD1, 5 bases. Deletions cut 6 bases from V and 0 bases from J, with 7 bases between. CDR1 and CDR2 from the germline V gene are MNHEY and SMNVEV (reference sequence). This CDR3 is built from 13 residues. CDR3 nucleotides: TGTGCCAGCAGAGGACACAGCACAGATACGCAGTATTTT. This translates into CASRGHSTDTQYF.

V usage is TRBV27 and J usage is TRBJ2-6; a weak D match, TRBD2 (6 bases). The CDR3 sequence is 16 residues long. V was trimmed by 7 bases and J by 1 base, leaving 14 bases between them. Germline V CDR1 and CDR2: MNHEY, SMNVEV (reference sequence). CDR3 protein: CASTLMGGSGANVLTF. As DNA, the CDR3 is TGTGCCAGCACCCTTATGGGGGGATCTGGGGCCAACGTCCTGACTTTC.

This clone was detected once. The J gene is TRBJ2-4, the V gene TRBV30, with D perhaps matching TRBD1 (6 bases). The V end was cut by 5 bases, the J end by 9 bases, with 11 bases between. CDR3 length: 11 residues. Germline V gene lookup returns CDR1 GTSNPN and CDR2 SVGIG (reference sequence). CDR3: CAWGAGAIQYF. The CDR3 nucleotides read TGTGCCTGGGGTGCAGGGGCCATTCAGTACTTC.

V is TRBV5-4 and J is TRBJ2-7; 9 bases map to TRBD1. This CDR3 is 14 amino acids long. Per the germline V gene, CDR1 is SGHNT and CDR2 is YYREEE (reference sequence). Trimming removed 1 base from V and 3 bases from J; junction bases left unmatched: 2. The CDR3 DNA reads as TGTGCCAGCAGCTTGAGACAGGGGGACTACGAGCAGTACTTC. Its translation is CASSLRQGDYEQYF.

The V call is TRBV9, the J call TRBJ2-7, with a tentative D call TRBD2 (6 bases). Trimming shortened V by 3 bases and J by 0 bases, and 16 bases separated the two germline ends. CDR3 length equals 16 residues. CDR1 and CDR2 (germline): SGDLS, YYNGEE. The CDR3 DNA reads as TGTGCCAGCAGCGGTCCGGGACTTGAGAGCTCCTACGAGCAGTACTTC. The encoded protein is CASSGPGLESSYEQYF.

The V and J genes are TRBV28 and TRBJ2-1; 12 bases are a match to TRBD1. V lost 6 bases to trimming and J lost 7 bases; unmatched junction nucleotides: 7. Looked up from germline, CDR1 is MDHEN and CDR2 is SYDVKM. The CDR3 has 15 amino acids. The CDR3 sequence is CASRGGTGGRNEQFF. CDR3 in DNA: TGTGCCAGCAGGGGGGGGACAGGGGGCCGGAATGAGCAGTTCTTC.

DNA for the CDR3: TGTGCCAGCAGCCCGGGACTAGCGGAGAACAATGAGCAGTTCTTC. Translating gives CASSPGLAENNEQFF. This rearrangement joins TRBV13 to TRBJ2-1, with 11 nucleotides matching TRBD2. Germline loops: CDR1 PRHDT, CDR2 FYEKMQ (reference sequence). This CDR3 spans 15 amino acids. V gave up 5 bases and J gave up 5 bases; unmatched junction bases: 5.

The rearrangement uses TRBV5-1 and TRBJ1-2; D gene unclear. This CDR3 has 15 amino acids. CDR1 SGHRS and CDR2 YFSETQ come from the germline V gene. V was shortened by 0 bases and J by 0 bases, with 9 bases between the two germline ends. CDR3 in amino acids: CASSLVGPPNYGYTF. In DNA form, the CDR3 reads TGCGCCAGCAGCTTGGTGGGCCCCCCTAACTATGGCTACACCTTC.

The table lists this clone with a few counts. V is TRBV5-6 and J is TRBJ2-1; D gene unclear. Trimming removed 3 bases from V and 8 bases from J, with 12 bases in between. CDR1 is SGHDT and CDR2 is YYEEEE in the germline V gene. The CDR3 runs to 13 residues. CDR3 in amino acids: CASSSSLGDEQFF. In DNA, the CDR3 is TGTGCCAGCAGCTCAAGCCTAGGTGATGAGCAGTTCTTC.

This clone was seen a few times. The V call is TRBV5-6, the J call TRBJ2-2; a weak D match, TRBD2 (5 bases). The germline CDR1 and CDR2 sequences are SGHDT and YYEEEE. Trimming pared 2 bases from V and 8 bases from J, leaving 7 bases between. The CDR3 runs 12 residues. Here the CDR3 DNA reads TGTGCCAGCAGCTTCGGGGAAGGGGAGCTGTTTTTT. Translated, it gives CASSFGEGELFF.

The chain recombines TRBV5-4 with TRBJ2-7; weak D call: TRBD2 (5 bases). Germline V lookup: CDR1 SGHNT, CDR2 YYREEE (reference sequence). CDR3 length: 14 residues. V was trimmed by 0 bases and J by 4 bases, leaving 11 bases between them. Here the CDR3 reads CASSLGGSRYEQYF. The DNA of the CDR3 is TGTGCCAGCAGCTTGGGAGGGAGTCGGTACGAGCAGTACTTC.

The rearrangement uses TRBV19 and TRBJ2-7, with 7 nucleotides matching TRBD2. CDR3 length: 14 amino acids. After removal of 4 bases from V and 6 bases from J, the junction contained 9 bases not matched to a gene. Germline V gene data show CDR1 as LNHDA and CDR2 as SQIVND (reference sequence). This CDR3 is CASSTPGTIPEQYF. The CDR3 DNA reads TGTGCCAGTAGTACGCCCGGGACTATCCCCGAGCAGTACTTC.